This T cell receptor (beta chain) originates from a study of vaccination effects on CD4 cells after COVID-19. Some clones are missing from TCRdb's copy, which holds only in-frame ones; the method was immunoSEQ multiplex PCR. This table holds 55,000 or so clones, roughly 77% found once. V was pared by 1 base and J by 11 bases, with 15 bases between. The CDR3 length is 13 residues. Per germline, CDR1 SGHKS and CDR2 YYEKEE (reference sequence). This clone was seen a few times. Its specificity is unknown. Study-wide results and caveats: The study had few convalescent patients and no early post-infection timepoints. Clones that were induced by infection or by vaccine showed marked contraction late after vaccination.

Expansion with viral peptide pools was applied to antigen-specific CD4+ T cells by the ViraFEST assay prior to sequencing. Subsequent to a culture period of approximately 11 days, CD4+ T cells were isolated. Infection dated between March and December 2020, before the Alpha, Beta and Delta variants reached the United States. Wells containing a few million PBMC each were cultured with approximately 9.7 IU/ml IL-2 and 10 ug/ml peptides. The culture used as the negative control contained an HIV-1 Nef peptide pool. The origin of this receptor is a human donor who had a prior SARS-CoV-2 infection. Sequenced material: CD4+ T cells from PBMCs cultured with HIV peptides, taken before COVID-19 vaccination. Sample subset: HIV-1 Nef peptide pool negative control/reference culture. The chain employs TRBV5-5 and TRBJ1-1; D not resolved. In nucleotides, the CDR3 is TGTGCCAGCAGCTTGCTGGGCGGTCGATTGGCTTTCTTT. This encodes CASSLLGGRLAFF.